These 28 T cell receptor beta chains were sequenced from one sample in a study of identical twins. TCRdb redid the calling of the 5' RACE reads with MiXCR, one entry per CDR3 protein. The sample consists of 540,000 or so distinct CDR3 sequences, about a fifth of them appearing once. This sample was shared with a second study, whose subject was yellow fever vaccine responses in identical twins.

Sequences were obtained from CD4+ T cells sorted from blood. The receptors originated from a woman younger than 30 in good health.

This clonotype was seen ten or more times. This sequence joins TRBV29-1 and TRBJ2-1, with TRBD1 matching 9 bases. J was trimmed by 7 bases and V by 6 bases; bases with no gene match: 13. This CDR3 spans 15 amino acids. Germline-derived CDR1 and CDR2 are SQVTM and ANQGSEA. The CDR3 DNA reads as TGCAGCGTCGCCTCCTCTTCGGGACAGGGTAATGAGCAGTTCTTC. It encodes CSVASSSGQGNEQFF.

The V and J genes are TRBV9 and TRBJ2-2; D is undetermined. CDR1 SGDLS and CDR2 YYNGEE come from the germline V gene. With 2 bases removed from V and 6 bases from J, the gap between germline ends came to 14 bases. The CDR3 has 15 amino acids. DNA for the CDR3: TGTGCCAGCAGCGTGAAGAGCGTGGGCGCCGGGGAGCTGTTTTTT. Translated: CASSVKSVGAGELFF. Full variable domain (outside the CDR3, taken from reference TRBV9 and TRBJ2-2): DSGVTQTPKHLITATGQRVTLRCSPRSGDLSVYWYQQSLDQGLQFLIQYYNGEERAKGNILERFSAQQFPDLHSELNLSSLELGDSALYFCASSVKSVGAGELFFGEGSRLTVL.

The gene calls are TRBV7-2 and TRBJ1-2; 7 bases map to TRBD1. V trimming: 2 bases; J trimming: 2 bases; junction bases outside the gene matches: 5. The length of the CDR3 is 15 residues. The germline V gene encodes CDR1 SGHTA and CDR2 FQGNSA. The CDR3 is CASSLYKGANYGYTF. The DNA of the CDR3 is TGTGCCAGCAGCTTATATAAGGGGGCAAACTATGGCTACACCTTC.

The chain recombines TRBV12-3 or TRBV12-4 with TRBJ2-7, with a tentative D call TRBD1 (6 bases). This CDR3 has 13 amino acids. V was trimmed by 5 bases and J by 7 bases, leaving 15 bases between them. CDR3 residues: CASSIQGLGEQYF. The DNA for the CDR3 is TGTGCCAGCAGTATACAGGGCCTTGGGGAGCAGTACTTC.

This clonotype has more than one count but fewer than ten. The chain employs TRBV20-1 and TRBJ2-1, with 10 bases aligning to TRBD2. Unmatched junction bases numbered 17, after V lost 0 bases and J lost 3 bases. Germline values: CDR1 DFQATT, CDR2 SNEGSKA (reference sequence). The CDR3 spans 20 residues. CDR3 protein: CSARDALNRASGGDYNEQFF. CDR3 nucleotides: TGCAGTGCTAGAGATGCCCTGAATAGGGCTAGCGGGGGTGACTACAATGAGCAGTTCTTC.

The CDR3, as DNA: TGTGCCAGCAGCTTACAGCCAGGGGGCCAGTCTGGGGCCAACGTCCTGACTTTC. This sequence encodes CASSLQPGGQSGANVLTF. This sequence joins TRBV7-6 and TRBJ2-6; 8 nucleotides line up with TRBD1. V dropped 2 bases and J dropped 1; count of bases not matched to a gene: 7. Germline CDR1 reads SGHVS; CDR2 reads FNYEAQ. The CDR3 spans 18 residues.

This clonotype was counted a few times. The genes are TRBV5-1 and TRBJ1-2; TRBD1 agrees at 7 bases. V shed 0 bases and J 8 bases; nucleotides not matched to a gene: 7. The length of the CDR3 is 14 residues. CDR1 is SGHRS and CDR2 is YFSETQ in the germline V gene. CDR3 sequence: CASSLALQGIGYTF. The DNA for the CDR3 is TGCGCCAGCAGCTTGGCCTTACAGGGGATCGGCTACACCTTC. The full variable domain, in which reference TRBV5-1 and TRBJ1-2 provide the parts outside the CDR3, is KAGVTQTPRYLIKTRGQQVTLSCSPISGHRSVSWYQQTPGQGLQFLFEYFSETQRNKGNFPGRFSGRQFSNSRSEMNVSTLELGDSALYLCASSLALQGIGYTFGSGTRLTVV.

The J gene is TRBJ2-1, the V gene TRBV2; D is uncertain. The V gene lost 4 bases and the J gene lost 4 bases, with 11 bases spanning the gap. Germline CDR1 SNHLY, CDR2 FYNNEI. This CDR3 spans 14 amino acids. The CDR3, as DNA: TGTGCCAGCAGTGTAGAGCTCGGATACAATGAGCAGTTCTTC. Encoded protein: CASSVELGYNEQFF. The full variable domain, its missing parts supplied by reference TRBV2 and TRBJ2-1, is EPEVTQTPSHQVTQMGQEVILRCVPISNHLYFYWYRQILGQKVEFLVSFYNNEISEKSEIFDDQFSVERPDGSNFTLKIRSTKLEDSAMYFCASSVELGYNEQFFGPGTRLTVL.

The chain combines TRBV7-9 with TRBJ2-7; the D call may be TRBD1 or TRBD2 (6 bases each). Germline CDR1 reads SEHNR; CDR2 reads FQNEAQ (reference sequence). Trimming took off 1 base at V and 1 base at J, with 17 bases between the two ends. The CDR3 is made up of 17 amino acids. The CDR3 DNA sequence: TGTGCCAGCAGCTTAGGGGCGGGGCGGGACATATCCTACGAGCAGTACTTC. It is translated as CASSLGAGRDISYEQYF.

The V and J genes are TRBV28 and TRBJ1-2, with D tentatively TRBD1 (5 bases). CDR3 size: 14 residues. The germline V and J ends were trimmed by 5 bases and 0 bases, with 10 bases remaining between them. Looked up from germline, CDR1 is MDHEN and CDR2 is SYDVKM. The CDR3 DNA reads TGTGCCAGCAGTACAGAGACAGCTAACTATGGCTACACCTTC. It is translated as CASSTETANYGYTF.

This clonotype was seen a few times. The gene calls are TRBV6-5 and TRBJ2-3; D is ambiguous. Trimming took 0 bases from V and 6 from J, leaving 7 bases between them. The CDR3 totals 13 residues. Germline V gene sequence: CDR1 MNHEY, CDR2 SVGAGI. CDR3 sequence (DNA): TGTGCCAGCAGTTACTCGAGGATGGATACGCAGTATTTT. Translated: CASSYSRMDTQYF.

The table lists this clonotype with a few counts. The CDR3 DNA follows: TGTGCCAGCAGCTTCTTGGGAGGAATGAACACCGGGGAGCTGTTTTTT. Its protein is CASSFLGGMNTGELFF. V is TRBV5-5 and J is TRBJ2-2; D may be TRBD2 (6 bases). This CDR3 comprises 16 residues. Between the trimmed V and J ends, which lost 2 bases and 1 base, there was a span of 12 bases. Germline CDR1 and CDR2: SGHKS and YYEKEE (reference sequence).

For the CDR3, the DNA is TGCAGCACCTCGGGACGGGCTCTCAATGAGCAGTTCTTC. Its protein product is CSTSGRALNEQFF. The chain has TRBV29-1 and TRBJ2-1; D is tentatively TRBD1 or TRBD2 (5 bases each). Per germline, CDR1 SQVTM and CDR2 ANQGSEA. The ends were cut back, 8 bases at V and 6 bases at J, with 17 bases in the middle. The CDR3 spans 13 residues.

This chain joins TRBV20-1 and TRBJ1-5, with D perhaps TRBD1 (5 bases). CDR1 DFQATT and CDR2 SNEGSKA come from the germline V gene (reference sequence). The CDR3 loop spans 13 amino acids. V was cut by 3 bases and J by 3 bases, with 9 bases left in between. CDR3 DNA: TGCAGTGCTAGGGGGCAGCACAATCAGCCCCAGCATTTT. It codes for CSARGQHNQPQHF.

The chain carries TRBV5-1 and TRBJ2-7, with TRBD1 matching over 10 bases. V shed 4 bases, J shed 2 bases, and the junction held 9 bases outside the gene matches. CDR1 is SGHRS, CDR2 YFSETQ, per germline. CDR3 length: 16 residues. The CDR3 sequence is CASSPDRGRVPYEQYF. In nucleotides, the CDR3 is TGCGCCAGCAGCCCTGACAGGGGGCGAGTCCCCTACGAGCAGTACTTC. The entire variable domain, with the rest obtained from reference TRBV5-1 and TRBJ2-7, is as follows: KAGVTQTPRYLIKTRGQQVTLSCSPISGHRSVSWYQQTPGQGLQFLFEYFSETQRNKGNFPGRFSGRQFSNSRSEMNVSTLELGDSALYLCASSPDRGRVPYEQYFGPGTRLTVT.

In this sample, this clonotype turned up a few times. The chain joins TRBV10-3 to TRBJ2-7, with 10 bases lining up with TRBD2. The germline gives CDR1 ENHRY, CDR2 SYGVKD. Losses at the gene ends were 2 bases for V and 0 bases for J; bases not matched to a gene: 13. The CDR3 is 19 residues long. CDR3 sequence: CAISERLAGEGRSSYEQYF. The CDR3 DNA follows: TGTGCCATCAGTGAGAGGCTAGCGGGAGAGGGTCGTAGCTCCTACGAGCAGTACTTC.

The J gene is TRBJ2-7, the V gene TRBV14; 8 bases map to TRBD1. V lost 7 bases and J lost 3; bases outside the gene matches: 11. The CDR3 consists of 15 residues. Germline V CDR1 and CDR2: SGHDN, FVKESK. The CDR3 DNA reads as TGTGCCAGCAAAACTCGGGGACAGGAGTTCTACGAGCAGTACGTC. Encoded protein: CASKTRGQEFYEQYV.

The table lists this clonotype with a few counts. The J gene is TRBJ2-3, the V gene TRBV10-3; 11 nucleotides agree with TRBD1. The CDR3 length is 14 residues. Germline values: CDR1 ENHRY, CDR2 SYGVKD. V gave up 7 bases and J gave up 4 bases; unmatched junction bases: 4. CDR3 amino acids: CAITGTGGADTQYF. In DNA, the CDR3 is TGTGCCATCACCGGGACAGGGGGTGCAGATACGCAGTATTTT.

The chain has TRBV7-2 and TRBJ2-2, with D possibly being TRBD2 (6 bases). Trimming removed 5 bases at V and 4 bases at J, with 11 bases between. Germline CDR1 reads SGHTA; CDR2 reads FQGNSA. CDR3 length equals 14 residues. As DNA, the CDR3 is TGTGCCAGCAGCATGAGTAGCGGCACCGGGGAGCTGTTTTTT. Its protein is CASSMSSGTGELFF.

This clonotype was counted between two and nine times. The rearrangement links TRBV27 to TRBJ1-2; 9 positions agree with TRBD1. Germline CDR1 is MNHEY and CDR2 is SMNVEV (reference sequence). The CDR3 consists of 13 residues. The trim removed 5 bases at V and 7 bases at J, leaving 5 bases unmatched. The CDR3 nucleotides are TGTGCCAGCAGTGTACAGGGGGCGACTGGCTACACCTTC. This codes for CASSVQGATGYTF.

This chain joins TRBV5-1 and TRBJ2-3, with D unresolved. From germline, CDR1 is SGHRS and CDR2 YFSETQ. CDR3 length: 15 amino acids. V was shortened by 5 bases and J by 8 bases, with 21 bases between the two germline ends. This CDR3 is CASRKPGSDGATQYF. CDR3 coding DNA: TGCGCCAGCAGAAAACCGGGTTCCGACGGAGCTACGCAGTATTTT.

The chain is built from TRBV25-1 and TRBJ2-3; 7 nucleotides match TRBD1. The V gene end was trimmed by 3 bases and the J gene end by 3 bases; junction bases not matched to a gene: 6. The CDR3 length is 15 residues. Per the germline V gene, CDR1 is MGHDK and CDR2 is SYGVNS. CDR3 amino acids: CASSDDRVATDTQYF. The CDR3 DNA sequence: TGTGCCAGCAGTGACGACAGGGTTGCGACAGATACGCAGTATTTT.

The sample holds a few counts of this clonotype. The chain is built from TRBV5-6 and TRBJ2-1, with TRBD1 as a possible D gene (7 bases). This CDR3 is 14 amino acids long. Trimming took 1 base from V and 9 from J, leaving 14 bases between them. Germline-derived CDR1 and CDR2 are SGHDT and YYEEEE. CDR3 residues: CASSLHRGLTEQFF. The CDR3 nucleotides read TGTGCCAGCAGCTTGCACAGGGGACTCACTGAGCAGTTCTTC.

This clonotype was seen repeatedly, ten times or more. This sequence joins TRBV10-3 and TRBJ2-1; 11 bases fit TRBD2. Germline V gene lookup returns CDR1 ENHRY and CDR2 SYGVKD. The CDR3 sequence is 16 residues long. Germline trimming cut 3 bases from V and 3 bases from J; bases unmatched to any gene: 4. CDR3 bases: TGTGCCATCAGTGATTCCGGGACTAGCGGCTACAATGAGCAGTTCTTC. Protein: CAISDSGTSGYNEQFF.

In its sample, this clonotype was seen a few times. The chain joins TRBV20-1 to TRBJ2-1; 12 positions agree with TRBD2. The CDR3 totals 14 residues. The V gene end was trimmed by 6 bases and the J gene end by 10 bases; junction bases not matched to a gene: 10. Germline V CDR1 and CDR2: DFQATT, SNEGSKA (reference sequence). The CDR3 loop is CSAPLAGGPIEQFF. The CDR3 coding sequence is TGCAGTGCCCCACTAGCGGGGGGCCCTATAGAGCAGTTCTTC.

This clonotype came up a few times. The V call is TRBV29-1, the J call TRBJ2-7; D ambiguous. Trimming took 1 base from V and 3 from J, leaving 13 bases between them. The CDR3 extends over 14 amino acids. The germline gives CDR1 SQVTM, CDR2 ANQGSEA. CDR3 nucleotides: TGCAGCGTTGAAGTCGGGCGGACGGGCTACGAGCAGTACTTC. Its protein product is CSVEVGRTGYEQYF.

The sample holds one count of this clonotype. This CDR3 reads CSARGTLIVGASTDTQYF. As DNA, the CDR3 is TGCAGTGCTAGAGGGACCCTAATCGTTGGGGCTAGCACAGATACGCAGTATTTT. This sequence joins TRBV20-1 and TRBJ2-3; tentatively, D is TRBD1 (5 bases). Trimming shortened V by 1 base and J by 0 bases, and 20 bases separated the two germline ends. Germline V gene sequence: CDR1 DFQATT, CDR2 SNEGSKA (reference sequence). This CDR3 has 18 residues.

This clonotype was counted a few times. This rearrangement joins TRBV12-3 or TRBV12-4 to TRBJ2-6; D is unresolved. CDR3 length: 15 residues. With 6 bases removed from V and 0 bases from J, the gap between germline ends came to 9 bases. The CDR3 nucleotides read TGTGCCAGCAGCCCCGGGTTCTCTGGGGCCAACGTCCTGACTTTC. This sequence encodes CASSPGFSGANVLTF.